The 28 T cell receptor beta chains presented below share a single source sample, sequenced in a study of blood T cell repertoires in COVID-19. The assay was immunoSEQ multiplex PCR, and TCRdb's table has in-frame clones only and misses some. Of tens of thousands of clones listed, about 87% are singletons. The sequenced material came from peripheral blood. Receptor source: a woman at least 80 years old with acute or convalescent COVID-19.

This clone was seen a single time. The V call is TRBV2, the J call TRBJ2-7; 10 positions agree with TRBD2. J gave up 6 bases and V 5 bases, and 7 bases lay outside the gene matches. CDR3 length equals 14 residues. Looked up from germline, CDR1 is SNHLY and CDR2 is FYNNEI. Written as DNA, the CDR3 is TGTGCCAGCAGTCTTCAGCGGGAGGGCCGCGAGCAGTACTTC. As protein: CASSLQREGREQYF. Together with reference TRBV2 and TRBJ2-7, the CDR3 gives the full variable domain: EPEVTQTPSHQVTQMGQEVILRCVPISNHLYFYWYRQILGQKVEFLVSFYNNEISEKSEIFDDQFSVERPDGSNFTLKIRSTKLEDSAMYFCASSLQREGREQYFGPGTRLTVT.

J is TRBJ2-3 and V is TRBV5-1, with D maybe TRBD1 (5 bases). V lost 4 bases and J 11 bases, leaving 14 bases between the germline ends. From germline, CDR1 is SGHRS and CDR2 YFSETQ. The CDR3 totals 12 residues. CDR3 in amino acids: CASSPQGNGQYF. The DNA of the CDR3 is TGCGCCAGCAGCCCCCAGGGTAACGGGCAGTATTTT.

This chain joins TRBV9 and TRBJ2-3; no firm D call. This CDR3 has 12 residues. V was trimmed by 0 bases and J by 6 bases, leaving 5 bases between them. Germline V CDR1 and CDR2: SGDLS, YYNGEE. CDR3 protein: CASSVDGDTQYF. CDR3 in DNA: TGTGCCAGCAGCGTAGACGGGGATACGCAGTATTTT.

This clone was counted between two and nine times. This chain connects TRBV12-5 to TRBJ2-1; 8 positions agree with TRBD1. Germline trimming cut 1 base from V and 7 bases from J; bases unmatched to any gene: 6. The germline gives CDR1 LGHNT, CDR2 FRNRAP. This CDR3 region has 15 residues. CDR3 bases: TGTGCTAGTGGTTTGGGGAGGACAGGGTTGAATGAGCAGTTCTTC. Translating gives CASGLGRTGLNEQFF.

A few counts support this clone. V is TRBV7-2 and J is TRBJ1-6; D is uncertain. The CDR3 totals 14 residues. The V gene lost 3 bases and the J gene lost 9 bases, with 12 bases spanning the gap. Per the germline V gene, CDR1 is SGHTA and CDR2 is FQGNSA. The CDR3 DNA is TGTGCCAGCAGCTTCCGGGAGAGTAGTTCACCCCTCCACTTT. It encodes CASSFRESSSPLHF.

This chain connects TRBV13 to TRBJ2-1; TRBD1 might be the D (5 bases). Between the trimmed V and J ends, which lost 6 bases and 6 bases, there was a span of 24 bases. The CDR3 is 17 residues long. Germline CDR1 PRHDT, CDR2 FYEKMQ (reference sequence). CDR3 sequence reads: CASSNRHGSSPFNEQFF. CDR3 nucleotide sequence: TGTGCCAGCAGTAACAGGCATGGAAGCTCCCCGTTCAATGAGCAGTTCTTC.

For this clone: Relative to the germline gene, one junction end is altered; a read error may explain this. This rearrangement joins TRBV13 to TRBJ2-5, with a weak D call TRBD1 (5 bases). The germline CDR1 and CDR2 sequences are PRHDT and FYEKMQ (reference sequence). The CDR3 contains 15 residues. CDR3 DNA: TGTGCCAGCAGCTTTAACCGACAGACCCAAGGGACCCAGTACTTC. Its protein is CASSFNRQTQGTQYF. The full variable domain, in which reference TRBV13 and TRBJ2-5 provide the parts outside the CDR3, is AAGVIQSPRHLIKEKRETATLKCYPIPRHDTVYWYQQGPGQDPQFLISFYEKMQSDKGSIPDRFSAQQFSDYHSELNMSSLELGDSALYFCASSFNRQTQGTQYFGPGTRLLVL.

This clone was found once. CDR3 sequence reads: CASSTRGNEQFF. CDR3 nucleotide sequence: TGTGCCAGCAGTACCCGGGGGAATGAGCAGTTCTTC. The chain carries TRBV6-5 and TRBJ2-1; D might be TRBD2 (6 bases). CDR1 is MNHEY and CDR2 is SVGAGI in the germline V gene. V lost 5 bases and J lost 7, with 9 bases in between. This CDR3 is built from 12 residues.

The chain employs TRBV11-3 and TRBJ2-1; 7 bases are a match to TRBD2. Per germline, CDR1 SGHNT and CDR2 YENEEA. With V trimmed by 5 bases and J by 4 bases, 8 bases remained unmatched. The CDR3 runs 15 residues. The DNA of the CDR3 is TGTGCCAGCAGCCCCCGGCTAGCGGCTTACAATGAGCAGTTCTTC. It encodes CASSPRLAAYNEQFF.

The chain combines TRBV5-1 with TRBJ2-1, with 14 bases matching TRBD2. The germline V gene has CDR1 SGHRS and CDR2 YFSETQ. V was pared by 4 bases and J by 9 bases, with 6 bases of the junction left unmatched. This CDR3 is built from 15 residues. The CDR3 protein is CASSQGLAGVSEQFF. CDR3 nucleotides: TGCGCCAGCAGCCAGGGACTAGCGGGAGTGAGTGAGCAGTTCTTC.

V gene TRBV4-3 combines with J gene TRBJ1-6; D may be TRBD1 (6 bases). CDR3 length: 16 amino acids. CDR1 and CDR2 (germline): LGHNA, YSLEER. Trimming removed 0 bases at V and 8 bases at J, with 14 bases between. CDR3 nucleotide sequence: TGCGCCAGCAGCCAAGATTGGGCGGGGGCTGATTCACCCCTCCACTTT. It is translated as CASSQDWAGADSPLHF.

V gene TRBV6-5 combines with J gene TRBJ1-2; D perhaps matches TRBD1 (6 bases). Trimming took off 4 bases at V and 3 bases at J, with 12 bases between the two ends. The germline CDR1 and CDR2 sequences are MNHEY and SVGAGI. The length of the CDR3 is 14 residues. The CDR3 loop is CASSLGQRHYGYTF. In DNA form, the CDR3 reads TGTGCCAGCAGTTTAGGACAGCGACACTATGGCTACACCTTC.

The genes are TRBV27 and TRBJ1-5; TRBD1 matches 9 bases. The ends lost 8 bases at V and 3 bases at J; junction bases unmatched: 8. The germline gives CDR1 MNHEY, CDR2 SMNVEV (reference sequence). This CDR3 comprises 15 residues. Written as DNA, the CDR3 is TGTGCCAGCGGTACAGGGGGCGCCTCCAATCAGCCCCAGCATTTT. Translated: CASGTGGASNQPQHF.

This clone was detected only a few times. The V gene is TRBV7-2, the J gene TRBJ2-2; D possibly corresponds to TRBD2 (5 bases). Trimming cost V 5 bases and J 0 bases, with 7 bases left between them. Germline CDR1 SGHTA, CDR2 FQGNSA. This CDR3 contains 14 residues. CDR3 sequence (DNA): TGTGCCAGCAGCCGGGGAGCGAACACCGGGGAGCTGTTTTTT. Protein product: CASSRGANTGELFF.

The rearrangement uses TRBV7-2 and TRBJ1-6; D is uncertain. With 4 bases removed from V and 6 bases from J, the gap between germline ends came to 4 bases. CDR1 and CDR2 from the germline V gene are SGHTA and FQGNSA. The length of the CDR3 is 12 residues. The CDR3 bases are TGTGCCAGCAGCTCCCTTAATTCACCCCTCCACTTT. Translation: CASSSLNSPLHF.

The chain employs TRBV30 and TRBJ1-5; 7 positions match TRBD1. The length of the CDR3 is 15 residues. The germline CDR1 and CDR2 sequences are GTSNPN and SVGIG (reference sequence). Losses at the gene ends were 3 bases for V and 6 bases for J; bases not matched to a gene: 11. The CDR3 sequence: CAWSSTGISGQPQHF. In DNA form, the CDR3 reads TGTGCCTGGAGCTCGACAGGGATATCGGGTCAGCCCCAGCATTTT.

This rearrangement joins TRBV7-2 to TRBJ2-2, with D unresolved. The CDR3 extends over 14 amino acids. Per the germline V gene, CDR1 is SGHTA and CDR2 is FQGNSA. The V end was cut by 6 bases, the J end by 1 base, with 9 bases between. DNA for the CDR3: TGTGCCAGCAGACCCGGGTGGAACACCGGGGAGCTGTTTTTT. Amino acid sequence: CASRPGWNTGELFF.

The V and J genes are TRBV7-6 and TRBJ1-4, with D perhaps matching TRBD1 (6 bases). V gave up 5 bases and J gave up 6 bases, with 16 bases separating them. Germline V gives CDR1 SGHVS, CDR2 FNYEAQ. The CDR3 has 15 amino acids. CDR3 DNA sequence: TGTGCCAGCAGCGCCGGAACAGGGCGCGATGAAAAACTGTTTTTT. Residues: CASSAGTGRDEKLFF.

The V call is TRBV13, the J call TRBJ2-1, with 7 positions matching TRBD2. The ends lost 2 bases at V and 9 bases at J; junction bases unmatched: 10. The CDR3 consists of 15 residues. Looked up from germline, CDR1 is PRHDT and CDR2 is FYEKMQ (reference sequence). In nucleotides, the CDR3 is TGTGCCAGCAGCTTAAGGGCTAGCGGCGGGGGTGAGCAGTTCTTC. Translated, it gives CASSLRASGGGEQFF.

The sample holds a few counts of this clone. The chain has TRBV7-9 and TRBJ1-2; maybe TRBD1 (6 bases). The germline CDR1 and CDR2 sequences are SEHNR and FQNEAQ (reference sequence). V was shortened by 1 base and J by 2 bases, with 11 bases between the two germline ends. The CDR3 length is 15 residues. This CDR3 is CASSLVVGANYGYTF. As DNA, the CDR3 is TGTGCCAGCAGCTTAGTTGTGGGGGCAAACTATGGCTACACCTTC.

The rearrangement links TRBV19 to TRBJ2-2, with 8 bases fitting TRBD1. The ends lost 6 bases at V and 9 bases at J; junction bases unmatched: 9. CDR1 and CDR2 (germline): LNHDA, SQIVND (reference sequence). There are 14 residues in the CDR3. The CDR3 sequence: CASRPTGVARELFF. CDR3 bases: TGTGCCAGTAGGCCGACAGGGGTCGCGCGGGAGCTGTTTTTT.

This chain links TRBV29-1 with TRBJ2-7; TRBD1 matches 12 bases. The V gene end was trimmed by 6 bases and the J gene end by 7 bases; junction bases not matched to a gene: 7. Germline lookup yields CDR1 SQVTM and CDR2 ANQGSEA. This CDR3 has 13 residues. CDR3 sequence reads: CSVGTGGAGEQYF. The CDR3 coding sequence is TGCAGCGTGGGGACAGGGGGCGCGGGAGAGCAGTACTTC.

V and J are TRBV6-5 and TRBJ2-3; no clear D gene. Germline V gives CDR1 MNHEY, CDR2 SVGAGI. The CDR3 covers 13 residues. The V gene lost 7 bases and the J gene lost 3 bases, with 11 bases spanning the gap. CDR3 in amino acids: CASTPGSTDTQYF. CDR3 DNA: TGTGCCAGCACCCCCGGGTCGACAGATACGCAGTATTTT.

V gene TRBV7-9 combines with J gene TRBJ1-2; D not resolved. From germline, CDR1 is SEHNR and CDR2 FQNEAQ (reference sequence). The CDR3 contains 17 residues. Trimming removed 4 bases from V and 5 bases from J, with 23 bases in between. CDR3 in DNA: TGTGCCAGCAGCTCTCGAAAAAGAAACCCCTATTCATATGGCTACACCTTC. Amino acid sequence: CASSSRKRNPYSYGYTF.

The chain carries TRBV9 and TRBJ1-1; D gene ambiguous. The CDR3 runs to 13 residues. Germline assignment: CDR1 SGDLS and CDR2 YYNGEE. Trimming left V 4 bases short and J 3 bases short, with 10 bases between. The CDR3 DNA reads TGTGCCAGCAGCTCATCCCACTACACTGAAGCTTTCTTT. This gives the protein CASSSSHYTEAFF.

The chain is built from TRBV6-2 or TRBV6-3 and TRBJ2-3; 9 bases align to TRBD2. The CDR3 loop spans 15 amino acids. Germline V gene sequence: CDR1 MNHEY, CDR2 SVGEGT. Trimming took 0 bases from V and 4 from J; bases not matched to a gene: 2. The CDR3 sequence: CASSYSAGGADTQYF. As DNA, the CDR3 is TGTGCCAGCAGTTACTCAGCGGGGGGCGCAGATACGCAGTATTTT.

The chain joins TRBV6-1 to TRBJ2-3; 7 nucleotides line up with TRBD1. Trimming removed 3 bases from V and 4 bases from J; junction bases left unmatched: 7. Germline V lookup: CDR1 MNHNS, CDR2 SASEGT. The CDR3 is 15 amino acids. In DNA, the CDR3 is TGTGCCAGCAGTGACCCCCACAGGGGCCCAGATACGCAGTATTTT. Amino acids: CASSDPHRGPDTQYF.

This chain uses TRBV5-1 with TRBJ2-1, with TRBD2 identical over 11 bases. CDR3 length: 16 amino acids. The junction had 5 bases not matched to a gene; V was cut back by 4 bases and J by 2 bases. Germline V gives CDR1 SGHRS, CDR2 YFSETQ. The CDR3 sequence: CASSVIAGGAYNEQFF. The DNA for the CDR3 is TGCGCCAGCAGCGTCATAGCGGGAGGGGCCTACAATGAGCAGTTCTTC.